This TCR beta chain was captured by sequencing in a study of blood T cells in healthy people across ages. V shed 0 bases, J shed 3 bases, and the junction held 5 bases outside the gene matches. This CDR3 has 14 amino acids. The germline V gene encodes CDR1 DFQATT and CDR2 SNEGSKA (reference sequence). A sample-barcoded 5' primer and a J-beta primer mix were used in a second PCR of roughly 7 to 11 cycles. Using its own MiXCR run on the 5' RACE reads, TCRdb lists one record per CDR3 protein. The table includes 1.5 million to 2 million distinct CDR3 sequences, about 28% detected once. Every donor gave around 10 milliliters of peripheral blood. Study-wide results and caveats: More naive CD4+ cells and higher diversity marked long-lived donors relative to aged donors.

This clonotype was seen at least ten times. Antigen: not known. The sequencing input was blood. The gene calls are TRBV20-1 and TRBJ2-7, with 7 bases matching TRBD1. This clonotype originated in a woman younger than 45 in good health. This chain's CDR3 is CSARDYDRDYEQYF. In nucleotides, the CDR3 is TGCAGTGCTAGAGATTACGACAGGGACTACGAGCAGTACTTC.